This entry features one TCR beta chain sequence. V lost 7 bases, J lost 3 bases, and 11 bases stayed unmatched. This CDR3 contains 17 residues. Germline CDR1 reads SGHRS; CDR2 reads YFSETQ. In the original processing: Using reference gene primer amplification, nucleated cell counts were estimated. Measured with immunoSEQ multiplex PCR; TCRdb has only the in-frame clones, and not every one. Clone size and V and J calls were adopted from that table, with D and trimming inferred from the DNA. Here the sample spans around 70,000 clones, around 78% being singletons. The sample is drawn from a study of blood T cell repertoires in COVID-19. Turning to the study itself: Researchers got acute and convalescent COVID-19 samples from the United States, Italy and Spain. PBMCs, B-cell-depleted T cells, or T cells were the source of the cDNA or gDNA that made up the material.

The V call is TRBV5-1, the J call TRBJ2-3, with 13 bases identical to TRBD2. This TCR was sampled from a human donor in a cohort sampled during active COVID-19. The sample comprised peripheral blood. The CDR3 DNA reads as TGCGCCAGCGAGGGAATAGGACTAGCGGGAGCAACAGATACGCAGTATTTT. Protein product: CASEGIGLAGATDTQYF. The full variable domain, completed using reference TRBV5-1 and TRBJ2-3, is KAGVTQTPRYLIKTRGQQVTLSCSPISGHRSVSWYQQTPGQGLQFLFEYFSETQRNKGNFPGRFSGRQFSNSRSEMNVSTLELGDSALYLCASEGIGLAGATDTQYFGPGTRLTVL.